The 6 T cell receptor beta chains below all came from one sample that was sequenced in a study of technical replicates of blood from several donors (TCRdb year 2017). The method was the immunoSEQ multiplex PCR assay. TCRdb limited this immuneACCESS table to in-frame rearrangements with V and J called. A share of clones is missing; checked studies link under half to unresolved V genes, and the rest is unexplained. The table for this sample lists 100,000 or so clones; about 96% of them were counted only once. The ten largest make up 0.3% to 0.45% of the sample. The sample taken for sequencing was T cells isolated from PBMCs. The receptor source for this set is a human donor in good health.

V is TRBV5-4 and J is TRBJ2-7; TRBD2 might be the D (5 bases). The CDR3 is 11 amino acids. V lost 3 bases to trimming and J lost 7 bases, with 8 bases between them. Germline V gene sequence: CDR1 SGHNT, CDR2 YYREEE (reference sequence). In nucleotides, the CDR3 is TGTGCCAGCAGCTCCACGGGGGAGCAGTACTTC. Translating gives CASSSTGEQYF.

J is TRBJ2-7 and V is TRBV28, with D uncertain. The germline gives CDR1 MDHEN, CDR2 SYDVKM. This CDR3 spans 12 amino acids. Trimming shortened V by 3 bases and J by 2 bases, and 5 bases separated the two germline ends. DNA of the CDR3: TGTGCCAGCAGTTTTCAGGCCTACGAGCAGTACTTC. Residues: CASSFQAYEQYF.

This chain uses TRBV7-9 with TRBJ1-1; a possible D gene is TRBD1 (5 bases). Germline V gene sequence: CDR1 SEHNR, CDR2 FQNEAQ (reference sequence). The CDR3 runs to 12 residues. Between the trimmed V and J ends, which lost 6 bases and 6 bases, there was a span of 11 bases. Here the CDR3 DNA reads TGTGCCAGCAGTGCAGGGAAGGCTGAAGCTTTCTTT. Its protein product is CASSAGKAEAFF.

J is TRBJ1-5 and V is TRBV19; no clear D gene. The length of the CDR3 is 13 residues. V was trimmed by 3 bases and J by 8 bases, leaving 11 bases between them. Looked up from germline, CDR1 is LNHDA and CDR2 is SQIVND (reference sequence). CDR3 protein: CASSIGLAEPQHF. In DNA, the CDR3 is TGTGCCAGTAGTATTGGGCTTGCTGAGCCCCAGCATTTT.

The chain couples TRBV9 to TRBJ2-3; D is unclear. This CDR3 contains 15 residues. Germline lookup yields CDR1 SGDLS and CDR2 YYNGEE. V lost 0 bases to trimming and J lost 2 bases, with 10 bases between them. The CDR3 DNA reads as TGTGCCAGCAGCGTAGTTGGCGGAAACACAGATACGCAGTATTTT. Amino acid sequence: CASSVVGGNTDTQYF.

The V gene is TRBV18, the J gene TRBJ2-2; TRBD1 matches 8 bases. After removal of 6 bases from V and 3 bases from J, the junction contained 12 bases not matched to a gene. The CDR3 has 17 residues. Germline V lookup: CDR1 KGHSH, CDR2 LQKENI. The CDR3 reads CASSYGTGGPYTGELFF. The CDR3 DNA is TGTGCCAGCTCCTACGGGACAGGAGGCCCGTACACCGGGGAGCTGTTTTTT.